This T cell receptor (beta chain) was recorded in a study of blood T cell repertoires in COVID-19. The repertoire was sequenced with immunoSEQ multiplex PCR; TCRdb's copy has only in-frame clones and lacks some. Among roughly 300,000 clones listed, about 85% were seen once. This clone turned up a few times. Sequencing was done on a sample of PBMCs or T cells enriched from blood (not recorded which). The source of this sequence is a woman in her thirties who had recovered from COVID-19.

CDR3 residues: CASSYQTDRGEQYF. The CDR3 DNA follows: TGTGCCAGCAGTTACCAAACCGACAGGGGCGAGCAGTACTTC. The chain couples TRBV6-5 to TRBJ2-7; 8 bases are shared with TRBD1. Losses at the gene ends were 2 bases for V and 6 bases for J; bases not matched to a gene: 6. The CDR3 loop spans 14 amino acids. CDR1 and CDR2 from the germline V gene are MNHEY and SVGAGI.